Listed below are T cell receptor beta chains from one sample, sequenced in a study of cytomegalovirus exposure and HLA in healthy donors. Assay used: immunoSEQ multiplex PCR; TCRdb lists only in-frame clones, some missing. The data contain more than 150,000 clones, about 86% of them singletons. The sequenced sample consisted of PBMCs. The receptors shown here come from a woman in her thirties in good health and CMV-seronegative. Both conserved end residues are part of each CDR3. D genes are given only for firm matches. Clone size is shown for a subset of rows, as once, few, many or a class of expanded clone.

>14|few|-|TRBJ1-1|TRBV7-3
CASSLNQGNTEAFF
TGTGCCAGCAGCTTAAATCAGGGGAACACTGAAGCTTTCTTT
>12|-|-|TRBJ1-3|TRBV27
CASYGLRDTIYF
TGTGCCAGCTATGGACTTCGGGACACCATATATTTT
>14|-|TRBD1|TRBJ1-1|TRBV18
CASSPTGGNTEAFF
TGTGCCAGCTCACCGACAGGGGGGAACACTGAAGCTTTCTTT
>12|-|-|TRBJ1-2|TRBV29-1
CSVEAREVGYTF
TGCAGCGTTGAGGCCAGGGAGGTTGGCTACACCTTC
>13|-|TRBD2|TRBJ2-7|TRBV28
CASSSGSSYEQYF
TGTGCCAGCAGTAGCGGGAGCTCCTACGAGCAGTACTTC
>13|few|-|TRBJ1-6|TRBV7-2
CASSLQGNSPLHF
TGTGCCAGCAGCTTGCAGGGTAATTCACCCCTCCACTTT
>16|-|TRBD1|TRBJ2-1|TRBV28
CASSLTYRGSSDEQFF
TGTGCCAGCAGTCTCACCTACAGGGGATCGAGTGATGAGCAGTTCTTC
>14|once|-|TRBJ2-7|TRBV28
CASSLMGQLYEQYF
TGTGCCAGCAGTCTTATGGGGCAGCTCTACGAGCAGTACTTC
>18|-|TRBD1|TRBJ1-2|TRBV27
CASSLTGGISSANYGYTF
TGTGCCAGCAGTTTGACAGGGGGAATCTCCTCAGCTAACTATGGCTACACCTTC
>15|-|-|TRBJ2-3|TRBV5-6
CASSSGARGTDTQYF
TGTGCCAGCAGCTCAGGGGCGCGGGGCACAGATACGCAGTATTTT
>14|-|-|TRBJ1-5|TRBV11-2
CASSPGSGYQPQHF
TGTGCCAGCAGCCCCGGCAGCGGCTATCAGCCCCAGCATTTT
>13|-|-|TRBJ2-7|TRBV5-1
CASSLGSSYEQYF
TGCGCCAGCAGCTTGGGGAGCTCCTACGAGCAGTACTTC
>15|-|-|TRBJ1-2|TRBV28
CASSSRSDSNYGYTF
TGTGCCAGCAGTTCAAGGTCAGACAGCAACTATGGCTACACCTTC
>13|-|TRBD1|TRBJ1-2|TRBV19
CASSPTGAYGYTF
TGTGCCAGTAGTCCGACAGGGGCCTATGGCTACACCTTC
>15|-|TRBD1|TRBJ1-1|TRBV28
CASSLTGGVHTEAFF
TGTGCCAGCAGTTTAACAGGGGGCGTCCACACTGAAGCTTTCTTT
>16|once|TRBD2|TRBJ2-3|TRBV5-1
CASSHLPPSGGDTQYF
TGCGCCAGCAGTCACCTGCCTCCTAGCGGGGGAGATACGCAGTATTTT
>14|-|-|TRBJ1-1|TRBV6-1
CASSDQGPNTEAFF
TGTGCCAGCAGTGACCAGGGCCCGAACACTGAAGCTTTCTTT
>14|few|-|TRBJ2-3|TRBV4-1
CASSHLEGTDTQYF
TGCGCCAGCAGCCACCTGGAGGGGACAGATACGCAGTATTTT
>13|-|-|TRBJ2-1|TRBV11-2
CASSFGQNNEQFF
TGTGCCAGCAGCTTTGGACAGAACAATGAGCAGTTCTTC
>15|-|TRBD1|TRBJ1-4|TRBV6-5
CASSQTGGRREKLFF
TGTGCCAGCAGTCAAACAGGGGGCAGACGGGAAAAACTGTTTTTT
>15|-|TRBD2|TRBJ2-1|TRBV29-1
CSVEPRTSGTNEQFF
TGCAGCGTTGAGCCGAGGACTAGCGGTACCAATGAGCAGTTCTTC
>16|-|TRBD2|TRBJ2-3|TRBV18
CASSPPGLAGSDTQYF
TGTGCCAGCTCACCACCGGGACTAGCGGGATCAGATACGCAGTATTTT
>16|few|-|TRBJ2-2|TRBV4-3
CASSQEVNTNTGELFF
TGCGCCAGCAGCCAAGAGGTGAACACGAACACCGGGGAGCTGTTTTTT
>14|-|-|TRBJ1-1|TRBV5-1
CASSSDVGGTEAFF
TGCGCCAGCAGCTCGGATGTGGGGGGCACTGAAGCTTTCTTT
>17|few|TRBD1|TRBJ1-6|TRBV7-2
CASSSRTGWSYNSPLHF
TGTGCCAGCAGCTCCCGGACAGGGTGGTCCTATAATTCACCCCTCCACTTT
>14|-|-|TRBJ2-7|TRBV27
CASSPLSSPYEQYF
TGTGCCAGCAGCCCCCTCTCGTCCCCCTACGAGCAGTACTTC
>15|-|TRBD1|TRBJ2-7|TRBV7-2
CASSLVLTGGGEQYF
TGTGCCAGCAGCTTAGTATTGACAGGGGGCGGCGAGCAGTACTTC
>16|-|TRBD2|TRBJ2-2|TRBV7-9
CSSSLVGRAYTGELFF
TGTTCCAGCAGCTTAGTCGGGAGGGCCTATACCGGGGAGCTGTTTTTT
>14|once|-|TRBJ2-1|TRBV7-9
CASSLDRDIDEQFF
TGTGCCAGCAGCTTAGACAGGGACATCGATGAGCAGTTCTTC
>15|-|TRBD2|TRBJ2-5|TRBV29-1
CSVVPGSGREETQYF
TGCAGCGTCGTCCCCGGCAGCGGGAGGGAGGAGACCCAGTACTTC
>14|-|-|TRBJ1-2|TRBV6-5
CASSYSSSNYGYTF
TGTGCCAGCAGTTACTCTAGTTCTAACTATGGCTACACCTTC